Given below is one T cell receptor beta chain in context. This specimen belongs to a study of blood T cell repertoires in COVID-19. CDR3 length: 14 residues. CDR1 SGHNT and CDR2 YENEEA come from the germline V gene. Trimming removed 5 bases at V and 0 bases at J, with 11 bases between. The method was immunoSEQ multiplex PCR; TCRdb's version includes in-frame clones alone and lacks a portion of them. Of about 270,000 clones in the sample, around 85% were seen once. Assignment of participants to cohorts was predicated upon participant-reported clinical history. This sequence was found in a woman in her forties or fifties with acute COVID-19. The specimen sequenced was PBMCs or T cells enriched from blood (not recorded which). V is TRBV11-3 and J is TRBJ2-7, with a weak D call TRBD1 (6 bases). CDR3 bases: TGTGCCAGCAGCCCGGGACACAACTCCTACGAGCAGTACTTC. It specifies CASSPGHNSYEQYF.